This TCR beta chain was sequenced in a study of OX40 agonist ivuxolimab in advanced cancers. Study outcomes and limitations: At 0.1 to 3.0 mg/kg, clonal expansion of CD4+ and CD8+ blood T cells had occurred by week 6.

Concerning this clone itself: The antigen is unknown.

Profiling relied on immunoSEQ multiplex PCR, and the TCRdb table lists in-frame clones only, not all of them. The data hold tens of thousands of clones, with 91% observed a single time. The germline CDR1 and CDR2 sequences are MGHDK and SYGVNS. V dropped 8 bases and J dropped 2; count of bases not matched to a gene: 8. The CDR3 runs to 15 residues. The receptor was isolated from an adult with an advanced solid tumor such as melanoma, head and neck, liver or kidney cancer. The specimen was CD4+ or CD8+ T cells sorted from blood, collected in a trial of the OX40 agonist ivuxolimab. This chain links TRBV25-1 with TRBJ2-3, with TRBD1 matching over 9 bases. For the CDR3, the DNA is TGTGCCAGCGGACTGAGACAGGGGGTCACAGATACGCAGTATTTT. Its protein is CASGLRQGVTDTQYF. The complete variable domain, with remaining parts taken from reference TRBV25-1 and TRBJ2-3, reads EADIYQTPRYLVIGTGKKITLECSQTMGHDKMYWYQQDPGMELHLIHYSYGVNSTEKGDLSSESTVSRIRTEHFPLTLESARPSHTSQYLCASGLRQGVTDTQYFGPGTRLTVL.